The text below deals with one TCR beta chain. This entry comes from a study of shared clonotypes between healthy human individuals. For the study at large: Each donor's CD8 memory used one plate, CD8 naive two, each CD4 subset three.

This CDR3 is 15 amino acids long. The germline V gene has CDR1 MDHEN and CDR2 SYDVKM. Trimming took 5 bases from V and 4 from J; bases not matched to a gene: 8. Naive CD8 cells, CD45RO-negative and positively selected for CCR7, excluded terminally differentiated effector memory CD45RA+ cells. Only in-frame clones appear in the TCRdb table, and some are missing; sequencing was by immunoSEQ multiplex PCR. This sample carries about 750,000 clones, over 90% of them seen once, and the ten largest clones take less than 25%. The source material was naive CD8+ T cells sorted from blood. The V gene is TRBV28, the J gene TRBJ2-5; 9 nucleotides match TRBD2. The TCR originated in a man aged 25 to 40 in good health. The CDR3 spells CASSAGTSLRETQYF. The DNA for the CDR3 is TGTGCCAGCAGTGCCGGGACTAGCCTCCGAGAGACCCAGTACTTC.